This T cell receptor beta chain originates from a study of spatial heterogeneity in lung cancer. V dropped 6 bases and J dropped 3; count of bases not matched to a gene: 9. The germline CDR1 and CDR2 sequences are MNHEY and SMNVEV (reference sequence). This CDR3 comprises 15 residues. Specified time point: blood at routine non-recurrence follow-up after resection. Using its own MiXCR run on the 5' RACE reads, TCRdb lists one record per CDR3 protein. The profile shows roughly 34,000 distinct CDR3 sequences, roughly 7.8% of them singletons. This clonotype was counted only a few times. The rearrangement joins TRBV27 to TRBJ2-7; 9 bases fit TRBD1. The clonotype comes from a male donor with early-stage non-small cell lung cancer. The sequencing used PBMCs, collected at follow-up. This CDR3 reads CASSLKRDRDYEQYF. CDR3 sequence (DNA): TGTGCCAGCAGCTTGAAGCGGGACAGGGACTACGAGCAGTACTTC.